This TCR beta chain is from a study of blood T cell repertoires in COVID-19. Study context: Sources were T cells, B-cell-depleted T cells, or PBMCs; the material itself was cDNA or gDNA.

This clone was detected only a few times. The repertoire was sequenced with immunoSEQ multiplex PCR; TCRdb's copy has only in-frame clones and lacks some. The sample consists of more than 200,000 clones, roughly nine tenths of them appearing once. CDR3 size: 13 residues. Trimming shortened V by 6 bases and J by 6 bases, and 12 bases separated the two germline ends. Per germline, CDR1 SNHLY and CDR2 FYNNEI. Specimen: peripheral blood. The V and J genes are TRBV2 and TRBJ2-1; a possible D gene is TRBD2 (5 bases). The source is a woman aged 50 to 60 with acute or convalescent COVID-19. This CDR3 is CASRDLAPNEQFF. Written as DNA, the CDR3 is TGTGCCAGCAGGGATCTAGCTCCCAATGAGCAGTTCTTC.